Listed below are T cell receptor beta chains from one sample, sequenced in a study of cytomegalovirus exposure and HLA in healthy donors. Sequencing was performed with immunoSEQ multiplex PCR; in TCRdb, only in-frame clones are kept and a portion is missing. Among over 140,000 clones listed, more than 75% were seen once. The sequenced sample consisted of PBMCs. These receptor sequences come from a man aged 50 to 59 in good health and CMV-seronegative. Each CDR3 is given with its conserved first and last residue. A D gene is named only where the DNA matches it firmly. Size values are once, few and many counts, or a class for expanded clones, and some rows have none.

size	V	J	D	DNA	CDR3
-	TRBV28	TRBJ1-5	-	TGTGCCAGCAGTTTAAGAGAGAATCAGCCCCAGCATTTT	CASSLRENQPQHF
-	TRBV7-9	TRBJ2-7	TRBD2	TGTGCCAGCAGCTTCCCCGGGACTAGCGGATCCTACGAGCAGTACTTC	CASSFPGTSGSYEQYF
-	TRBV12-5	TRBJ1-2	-	TGTGCTAGTGGCCCAGCTAGCTTAAACTATGGCTACACCTTC	CASGPASLNYGYTF
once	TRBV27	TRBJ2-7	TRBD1	TGTGCCAGCAGTTTATCTCAGGGGGCGCGGCGGGACGAGCAGTACTTC	CASSLSQGARRDEQYF
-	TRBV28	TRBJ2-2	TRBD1	TGTGCCAGCAGACTACGACAGGGGTCCGGGGAGCTGTTTTTT	CASRLRQGSGELFF
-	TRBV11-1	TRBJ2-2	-	TGTGCCAGCAGCCCCCGGAGAGGGACCGGGGAGCTGTTTTTT	CASSPRRGTGELFF
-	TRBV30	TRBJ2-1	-	TGTGGAGCGGATTGGTTCCATGAGCAGTTCTTC	CGADWFHEQFF
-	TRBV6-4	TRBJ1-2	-	TGTGCCAGCAGTGACGGGGCGGGGGGCTACACCTTC	CASSDGAGGYTF
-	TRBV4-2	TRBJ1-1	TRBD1	TGTGCCAGCAGCCAAGATAGGGACAGGGTGAACACTGAAGCTTTCTTT	CASSQDRDRVNTEAFF
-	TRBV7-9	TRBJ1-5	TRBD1	TGTGCCAGCAGCACGCAGGGGGAAGGCAATCAGCCCCAGCATTTT	CASSTQGEGNQPQHF
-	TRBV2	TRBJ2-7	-	TGTGCCAGCCTACCACCGGGATTACTCTACGAGCAGTACTTC	CASLPPGLLYEQYF
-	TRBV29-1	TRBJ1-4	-	TGCAGCGTTGTTACGGCAGGGGATGAAAAACTGTTTTTT	CSVVTAGDEKLFF
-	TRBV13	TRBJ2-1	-	TGTGCCAGCAGCCCGACCAGGGCATCCTACAATGAGCAGTTCTTC	CASSPTRASYNEQFF
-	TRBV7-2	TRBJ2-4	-	TGTGCCAGCAGCTTAGCGTCCAGGGTAGCCAAAAACATTCAGTACTTC	CASSLASRVAKNIQYF
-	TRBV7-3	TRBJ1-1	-	TGTGCCAGCAGCCTTCAGGTCACTGAAGCTTTCTTT	CASSLQVTEAFF
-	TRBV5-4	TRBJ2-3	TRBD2	TGTGCCAGCAGCTTGGATCTAGCGGGGGGCCCTAGCACAGATACGCAGTATTTT	CASSLDLAGGPSTDTQYF
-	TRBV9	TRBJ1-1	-	TGTGCCAGCAGCGCCCCCACCCAGCAGGTCTATACCTTT	CASSAPTQQVYTF
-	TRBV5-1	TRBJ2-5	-	TGCGCCAGCAGCTCCGGGGGAGCAGGCCAAGAGACCCAGTACTTC	CASSSGGAGQETQYF
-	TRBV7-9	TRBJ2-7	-	TGTGCCAGCAGCCCAGAGGGGGGGCTGCGGCTAAACGAGCAGTACTTC	CASSPEGGLRLNEQYF
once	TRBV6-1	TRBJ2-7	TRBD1	TGTGCCAGCAGTGCCGACAGGGGCTCCTACGAGCAGTACTTC	CASSADRGSYEQYF
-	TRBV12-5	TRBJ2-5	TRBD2	TGTGCTAGTGGTCCCCGAGAGCGGGAGGATAGGCGGGGAGAGACCCAGTACTTC	CASGPREREDRRGETQYF
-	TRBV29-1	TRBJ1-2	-	TGCAGCGTCGTTGGGGACACCTCTAACTATGGCTACACCTTC	CSVVGDTSNYGYTF
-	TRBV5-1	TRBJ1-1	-	TGCGCCAGCAGCTTGGCCAGGGAGAACACTGAAGCTTTCTTT	CASSLARENTEAFF
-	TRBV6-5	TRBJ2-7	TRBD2	TGTGCCAGCAGTACTAGCGGGCGACCCTCCTACGAGCAGTACTTC	CASSTSGRPSYEQYF
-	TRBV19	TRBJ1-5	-	TGTGCCAGTAGTATAATACAGGCGACAAGCAATCAGCCCCAGCATTTT	CASSIIQATSNQPQHF
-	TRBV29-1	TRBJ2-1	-	TGCAGCGTTGAAGCGGGGTCCTACAATGAGCAGTTCTTC	CSVEAGSYNEQFF
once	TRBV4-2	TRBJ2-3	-	TGTGCCAGCAGCCCTCGGAGGGATCACACAGATACGCAGTATTTT	CASSPRRDHTDTQYF
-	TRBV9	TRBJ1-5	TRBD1	TGTGCCAGCAGCGATACAGGGGCCCGCGGTCAGCCCCAGCATTTT	CASSDTGARGQPQHF
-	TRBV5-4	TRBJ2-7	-	TGTGCCAGCAGCTTGGACAGGACCGGCGAGCAGTACTTC	CASSLDRTGEQYF
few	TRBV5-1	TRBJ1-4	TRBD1	TGCGCCAGCAGCTCTCAGGGGGCGGCTAATGAAAAACTGTTTTTT	CASSSQGAANEKLFF
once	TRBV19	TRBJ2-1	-	TGTGCCAGTAGAAGGTCGAGCGTGCCCAATGAGCAGTTCTTC	CASRRSSVPNEQFF
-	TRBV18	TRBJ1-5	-	TGTGCCAGCTCACCAGTCGGGACACTGCTAATTCAGCCCCAGCATTTT	CASSPVGTLLIQPQHF
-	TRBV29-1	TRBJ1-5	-	TGCAGCGTTGGGCGGGATAGCAATCAGCCCCAGCATTTT	CSVGRDSNQPQHF
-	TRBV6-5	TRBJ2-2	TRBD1	TGTGCCAGCAGTTCCGACAGGGGCTCGTGGACCGGGGAGCTGTTTTTT	CASSSDRGSWTGELFF
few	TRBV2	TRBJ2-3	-	TGTGCCAGCAGTGAATCTTTTAGCACAGATACGCAGTATTTT	CASSESFSTDTQYF
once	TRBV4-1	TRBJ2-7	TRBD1	TGCGCCAGCAGCTCACCGACAGGGGCTTCCTACGAGCAGTACTTC	CASSSPTGASYEQYF
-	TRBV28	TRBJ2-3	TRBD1	TGTGCCAGCAGTTTACCCGGACAGGGGATCGCAGATACGCAGTATTTT	CASSLPGQGIADTQYF
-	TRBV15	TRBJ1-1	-	TGTGCCACCAGCAGAGAGCCCCAGGGCTGGACTGAAGCTTTCTTT	CATSREPQGWTEAFF
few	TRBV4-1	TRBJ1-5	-	TGCGCCAGCAGCTCGACAGAAAATCAGCCCCAGCATTTT	CASSSTENQPQHF
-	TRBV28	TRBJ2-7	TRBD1	TGTGCCTCCCGGACAGGTAGCTCCTACGAGCAGTACTTC	CASRTGSSYEQYF
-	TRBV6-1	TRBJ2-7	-	TGTGCCAGCAGCGCGGACACCTACGAGCAGTACTTC	CASSADTYEQYF
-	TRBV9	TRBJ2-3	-	TGTGCCAGCAGCGCAGGTGCGAAGGGGGGGACGACAGATACGCAGTATTTT	CASSAGAKGGTTDTQYF
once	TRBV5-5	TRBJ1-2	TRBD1	TGTGCCAGCAGCTTGCGACAGGGCTATGGCTACACCTTC	CASSLRQGYGYTF
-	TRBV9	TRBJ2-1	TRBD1	TGTGCCAGCAGCGTAGAGACAGGGGCCTACAATGAGCAGTTCTTC	CASSVETGAYNEQFF
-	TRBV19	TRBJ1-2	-	TGTGCCAGTATGGGGGGAGGGGCAAGCGGCTACACCTTC	CASMGGGASGYTF